This TCR beta chain was recovered during a study of human T cells and chemical hapten exposure. Only a few counts were recorded for this clonotype. In TCRdb, the RACE reads were re-called with MiXCR into one record per CDR3 protein. This sample has 70,000 to 90,000 distinct CDR3 sequences, with 10% found just once. Noted time point: patch test 2, 6 weeks after DPC sensitization. Specified treatment: therapeutic diphenylcyclopropenone sensitization with weekly scalp DPC. V shed 2 bases, J shed 4 bases, and the junction held 4 bases outside the gene matches. Germline V lookup: CDR1 MNHEY, CDR2 SVGEGT. This CDR3 comprises 16 residues.

The receptor was isolated from a woman aged 50 to 60 with alopecia areata. Some clones in this sample may be carry-over from other donors' samples. This chain connects TRBV6-2 or TRBV6-3 to TRBJ2-1; 11 nucleotides align to TRBD1. This sample comprised whole blood, obtained in connection with sensitization to the hapten diphenylcyclopropenone (DPC). CDR3 bases: TGTGCCAGCAGTTACAAGGGACAGGGGGTTTACAATGAGCAGTTCTTC. It encodes CASSYKGQGVYNEQFF.